Below are 25 T cell receptor beta chains sequenced from a single sample in a study of PD-1 blockade in classical Hodgkin lymphoma. Clones were sequenced by immunoSEQ multiplex PCR, and TCRdb holds only the in-frame ones, with some missing. In the table there are about 24,000 clones, about 76% of which are singletons. Every patient experienced relapse after autologous stem cell transplantation, and brentuximab vedotin exposure varied. Sample: peripheral blood mononuclear cells (PBMCs), taken before the second cycle of nivolumab. The source of these receptors is a human donor with classical Hodgkin lymphoma.

The J gene is TRBJ1-5, the V gene TRBV29-1, with D possibly being TRBD1 (5 bases). The CDR3 length is 13 residues. Per germline, CDR1 SQVTM and CDR2 ANQGSEA. V was pared by 5 bases and J by 2 bases, with 10 bases between. The CDR3 DNA reads as TGCAGCGTTTACGACAGCCGCAATCAGCCCCAGCATTTT. It is translated as CSVYDSRNQPQHF.

The chain has TRBV9 and TRBJ2-7, with D maybe TRBD2 (5 bases). Deletions cut 0 bases from V and 5 bases from J, with 15 bases between. Germline-derived CDR1 and CDR2 are SGDLS and YYNGEE. This CDR3 spans 15 amino acids. The CDR3 loop reads CASSVGSGSVHEQYF. The CDR3 region has the DNA TGTGCCAGCAGCGTAGGGAGCGGTAGTGTTCACGAGCAGTACTTC.

This clone was observed a handful of times. Additional DNA sequences in this sample encode the identical CDR3. The V call is TRBV9, the J call TRBJ2-7, with 7 bases aligning to TRBD1. This CDR3 has 13 amino acids. Germline assignment: CDR1 SGDLS and CDR2 YYNGEE. Trimming cost V 4 bases and J 0 bases; bases outside gene matches: 1. This CDR3 is CASSRDSSYEQYF. In DNA form, the CDR3 reads TGTGCCAGCAGCCGGGACAGCTCCTACGAGCAGTACTTC.

This clone was recorded once. CDR3 sequence reads: CASSLDGSSYEQYF. In DNA form, the CDR3 reads TGTGCCAGCAGCTTAGACGGAAGCTCCTACGAGCAGTACTTC. This sequence joins TRBV5-6 and TRBJ2-7; no reliable D call. The V end lost 2 bases, the J end lost 0 bases, and 9 bases lay between the germline ends. The CDR3 is made up of 14 amino acids. Germline CDR1 and CDR2: SGHDT and YYEEEE.

This clone was recorded only once. The CDR3 nucleotides read TGTGCCAGCAGTGAAACAGCGTATGGCTACACCTTC. As protein: CASSETAYGYTF. The V gene is TRBV6-1, the J gene TRBJ1-2; D gene unclear. CDR1 is MNHNS and CDR2 is SASEGT in the germline V gene. The V gene lost 2 bases and the J gene lost 5 bases, with 6 bases spanning the gap. CDR3 length equals 12 residues.

The chain joins TRBV29-1 to TRBJ2-5; possibly TRBD1 for D (5 bases). The V gene's germline CDR1 is SQVTM and CDR2 ANQGSEA. The V and J ends lost 7 bases and 1 base respectively, with 22 bases between them. The length of the CDR3 is 16 residues. CDR3 DNA: TGCAGCGCCCCGATTAGGCAGGGTGTTATCCAAGAGACCCAGTACTTC. Encoded protein: CSAPIRQGVIQETQYF.

The chain has TRBV7-9 and TRBJ1-2, with 10 bases matching TRBD1. The V gene's germline CDR1 is SEHNR and CDR2 FQNEAQ (reference sequence). The CDR3 totals 15 residues. Unmatched junction bases numbered 5, after V lost 5 bases and J lost 2 bases. The CDR3 sequence is CASSMTGGLNYGYTF. In nucleotides, the CDR3 is TGTGCCAGCAGCATGACAGGGGGCCTCAACTATGGCTACACCTTC.

The chain joins TRBV7-8 to TRBJ1-5; 10 bases match TRBD1. V lost 5 bases, J lost 1 base, and 14 bases stayed unmatched. This CDR3 has 19 amino acids. CDR1 and CDR2 from the germline V gene are SGHVS and FQNEAQ. The CDR3 region is CASSRRGGQGTSSNQPQHF. As DNA, the CDR3 is TGTGCCAGCAGCCGGAGGGGGGGACAGGGGACTTCCAGCAATCAGCCCCAGCATTTT.

This sequence joins TRBV4-2 and TRBJ2-1; tentatively, D is TRBD2 (5 bases). The CDR3 sequence is 16 residues long. The germline V gene has CDR1 LGHNA and CDR2 YNFKEQ. V shed 1 base and J shed 1 base, with 11 bases lying between them. The CDR3 region is CASSQVEARSYNEQFF. The DNA for the CDR3 is TGTGCCAGCAGCCAAGTGGAGGCACGGTCCTACAATGAGCAGTTCTTC.

This sequence joins TRBV29-1 and TRBJ1-1, with D maybe TRBD1 (5 bases). CDR1 SQVTM and CDR2 ANQGSEA come from the germline V gene. CDR3 length equals 16 residues. The ends were cut back, 0 bases at V and 4 bases at J, with 18 bases in the middle. This CDR3 reads CSVEDWAPGTGTEAFF. The CDR3 nucleotides are TGCAGCGTTGAAGATTGGGCCCCAGGGACCGGCACTGAAGCTTTCTTT.

The chain employs TRBV7-6 and TRBJ2-1, with 7 bases lining up with TRBD2. This CDR3 has 16 residues. J gave up 2 bases and V 5 bases, and 9 bases lay outside the gene matches. Germline V gives CDR1 SGHVS, CDR2 FNYEAQ. CDR3 region: CASSPRPGLTYNEQFF. DNA of the CDR3: TGTGCCAGCAGCCCTCGACCGGGACTAACCTACAATGAGCAGTTCTTC.

The J gene is TRBJ2-7, the V gene TRBV6-5; tentative D call: TRBD1 (6 bases). Germline V gene sequence: CDR1 MNHEY, CDR2 SVGAGI. CDR3 length: 15 amino acids. V dropped 2 bases and J dropped 3 bases, with 14 bases sitting between them. The CDR3 here is CASSYGGAGSYEQYF. The DNA for the CDR3 is TGTGCCAGCAGTTACGGGGGCGCAGGGAGCTACGAGCAGTACTTC.

The rearrangement uses TRBV30 and TRBJ1-6; D call uncertain. Trimming removed 5 bases from V and 7 bases from J, with 18 bases in between. This CDR3 contains 15 residues. The germline CDR1 and CDR2 sequences are GTSNPN and SVGIG (reference sequence). Written as DNA, the CDR3 is TGTGCCTGGGGACCGGGCCTCGGGCCGAATTCACCCCTCCACTTT. This sequence encodes CAWGPGLGPNSPLHF.

J is TRBJ2-2 and V is TRBV12-5; D call uncertain. This CDR3 is 12 amino acids long. Germline V gene lookup returns CDR1 LGHNT and CDR2 FRNRAP. V was cut by 8 bases and J by 5 bases, with 9 bases left in between. The CDR3 DNA reads as TGTGCTAGTCTCCCGTCGACCGGGGAGCTGTTTTTT. It codes for CASLPSTGELFF.

This clone was detected only a few times. CDR3 amino acids: CASSDGGFGTQYF. The CDR3 bases are TGCGCCAGCAGCGACGGAGGGTTCGGGACCCAGTACTTC. The V and J genes are TRBV10-1 and TRBJ2-5; D is perhaps TRBD2 (6 bases). V shed 6 bases and J shed 7 bases, with 15 bases lying between them. This CDR3 spans 13 amino acids. Per the germline V gene, CDR1 is WNHNN and CDR2 is SYGVQD (reference sequence).

The chain joins TRBV27 to TRBJ1-2; TRBD1 agrees at 7 bases. V lost 0 bases and J lost 3; bases outside the gene matches: 13. Germline-derived CDR1 and CDR2 are MNHEY and SMNVEV (reference sequence). The CDR3 spans 18 residues. This chain's CDR3 is CASSLSGGRPGTDYGYTF. CDR3 coding DNA: TGTGCCAGCAGTTTATCTGGTGGCCGGCCCGGGACAGACTATGGCTACACCTTC.

The gene calls are TRBV2 and TRBJ1-1, with a weak D call TRBD1 (5 bases). CDR1 and CDR2 (germline): SNHLY, FYNNEI. Trimming removed 6 bases at V and 0 bases at J, with 17 bases between. This CDR3 contains 16 residues. The CDR3 region has the DNA TGTGCCAGCAGGAACCCGGATGGACATATGAACACTGAAGCTTTCTTT. Its translation: CASRNPDGHMNTEAFF.

V and J are TRBV27 and TRBJ2-3; D is ambiguous. The V end lost 0 bases, the J end lost 5 bases, and 9 bases lay between the germline ends. This CDR3 comprises 14 residues. Germline CDR1 MNHEY, CDR2 SMNVEV (reference sequence). The CDR3 coding sequence is TGTGCCAGCAGTTTATCAAATGCGAGAGATACGCAGTATTTT. Protein product: CASSLSNARDTQYF.

The chain couples TRBV19 to TRBJ1-3; 10 bases fit TRBD1. The germline CDR1 and CDR2 sequences are LNHDA and SQIVND (reference sequence). This CDR3 is 18 amino acids long. Trimming cost V 5 bases and J 0 bases; bases outside gene matches: 10. The CDR3 nucleotides are TGTGCCAGTAGTTTCCTCCGGGACAGGGGATCCTCTGGAAACACCATATATTTT. Encoded protein: CASSFLRDRGSSGNTIYF.

The V gene is TRBV7-2, the J gene TRBJ2-5, with unresolved D. The V gene lost 6 bases and the J gene lost 5 bases, with 10 bases spanning the gap. Germline CDR1 is SGHTA and CDR2 is FQGNSA. The CDR3 contains 12 residues. For the CDR3, the DNA is TGTGCCAGCAGACAAAAGGCGGAGACCCAGTACTTC. It codes for CASRQKAETQYF. The full variable domain, completed using reference TRBV7-2 and TRBJ2-5, is GAGVSQSPSNKVTEKGKDVELRCDPISGHTALYWYRQSLGQGLEFLIYFQGNSAPDKSGLPSDRFSAERTGGSVSTLTIQRTQQEDSAVYLCASRQKAETQYFGPGTRLLVL.

The chain recombines TRBV27 with TRBJ1-2, with 8 nucleotides matching TRBD1. Germline V gene sequence: CDR1 MNHEY, CDR2 SMNVEV (reference sequence). CDR3 size: 13 residues. V lost 3 bases, J lost 8 bases, and 5 bases stayed unmatched. The CDR3 nucleotides read TGTGCCAGCAGTTTCGACAGGGGTGTGGGCTACACCTTC. It is translated as CASSFDRGVGYTF.

The V gene is TRBV6-5, the J gene TRBJ1-5; D gene ambiguous. Germline lookup yields CDR1 MNHEY and CDR2 SVGAGI. Trimming removed 0 bases at V and 7 bases at J, with 7 bases between. The CDR3 has 13 residues. CDR3: CASSYSIGQPQHF. The CDR3, as DNA: TGTGCCAGCAGTTACTCGATAGGGCAGCCCCAGCATTTT.

The chain has TRBV2 and TRBJ2-1, with D possibly TRBD1 on 6 matching bases. The V gene lost 5 bases and the J gene lost 2 bases, with 22 bases spanning the gap. This CDR3 is 18 amino acids long. The V gene's germline CDR1 is SNHLY and CDR2 FYNNEI. CDR3 region: CASSWGPGIERAYNEQFF. Written as DNA, the CDR3 is TGTGCCAGCAGTTGGGGGCCAGGGATAGAAAGGGCCTACAATGAGCAGTTCTTC.

On this clone itself: Germline is not matched at one junction end, which may reflect a read error. The chain employs TRBV30 and TRBJ1-4, with D tentatively TRBD1 (6 bases). CDR1 and CDR2 (germline): GTSNPN, SVGIG (reference sequence). The CDR3 totals 14 residues. CDR3 DNA: TGTACCTGGACCCTGGGGGCAGAAGAGGGAAAACTGTTTTTT. Translating gives CTWTLGAEEGKLFF.

This clone was found once. V usage is TRBV6-5 and J usage is TRBJ2-7; weak D call: TRBD1 (5 bases). CDR1 is MNHEY, CDR2 SVGAGI, per germline. V lost 3 bases and J lost 4, with 16 bases in between. The CDR3 consists of 15 residues. The CDR3 DNA follows: TGTGCCAGCAGTTATGGGGCCGTTGGGTTTTACGAGCAGTACTTC. Translation gives CASSYGAVGFYEQYF.